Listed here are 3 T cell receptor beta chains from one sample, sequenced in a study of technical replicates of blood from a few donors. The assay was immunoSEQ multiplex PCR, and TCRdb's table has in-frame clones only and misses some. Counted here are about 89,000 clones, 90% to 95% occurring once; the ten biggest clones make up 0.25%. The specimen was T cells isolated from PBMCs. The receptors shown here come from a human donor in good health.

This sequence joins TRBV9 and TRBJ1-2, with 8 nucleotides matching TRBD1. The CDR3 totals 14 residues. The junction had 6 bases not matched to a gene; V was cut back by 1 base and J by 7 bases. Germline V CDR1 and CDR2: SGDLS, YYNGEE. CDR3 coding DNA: TGTGCCAGCAGCGTACGGACAGGGCAGGGTGGCTACACCTTC. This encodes CASSVRTGQGGYTF.

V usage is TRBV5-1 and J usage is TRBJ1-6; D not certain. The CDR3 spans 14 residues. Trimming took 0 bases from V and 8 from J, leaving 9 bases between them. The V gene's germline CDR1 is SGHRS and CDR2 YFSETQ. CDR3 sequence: CASSLGAEYSPLHF. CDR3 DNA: TGCGCCAGCAGCTTGGGGGCAGAGTATTCACCCCTCCACTTT.

The CDR3 DNA is TGCGCCAGCAGGATGAGCAGGGGTTGGCCTGGAAACACCATATATTTT. Translated, it gives CASRMSRGWPGNTIYF. The chain combines TRBV4-1 with TRBJ1-3; TRBD1 might be the D (6 bases). The CDR3 is made up of 16 amino acids. Trimming left V 6 bases short and J 2 bases short, with 17 bases between. Germline loops: CDR1 MGHRA, CDR2 YSYEKL.